These 9 T cell receptor beta chains share one sample of origin, sequenced in a study of cytomegalovirus exposure and HLA in healthy donors. PCR primers comprised 60 Vbeta and 13 Jbeta primers. TCRdb's copy holds only in-frame clones and misses some; the assay was immunoSEQ multiplex PCR. The sample lists tens of thousands of clones; around 79% were seen once. The specimen was PBMCs. The receptors come from a middle-aged man in good health and CMV-seronegative.

The genes are TRBV19 and TRBJ2-3; no firm D call. Germline V lookup: CDR1 LNHDA, CDR2 SQIVND (reference sequence). The CDR3 is 16 amino acids. Trimming removed 5 bases at V and 5 bases at J, with 20 bases between. In nucleotides, the CDR3 is TGTGCCAGTAGTGTCGGTAGAGGTGGTTTTGAAGATACGCAGTATTTT. This sequence encodes CASSVGRGGFEDTQYF. Based on the CDR3 plus reference TRBV19 and TRBJ2-3, the full variable domain is DGGITQSPKYLFRKEGQNVTLSCEQNLNHDAMYWYRQDPGQGLRLIYYSQIVNDFQKGDIAEGYSVSREKKESFPLTVTSAQKNPTAFYLCASSVGRGGFEDTQYFGPGTRLTVL.

The chain uses TRBV6-6 and TRBJ2-3; TRBD2 might be the D (6 bases). The CDR3 is 16 residues long. The ends were cut back, 7 bases at V and 1 base at J, with 18 bases in the middle. The germline V gene has CDR1 MNHNY and CDR2 SVGAGI (reference sequence). CDR3 coding DNA: TGTGCCAGCACCCCCCAGGCACTAGCCGGCACAGATACGCAGTATTTT. It translates to CASTPQALAGTDTQYF.

This chain links TRBV28 with TRBJ1-4; no clear D. Germline V lookup: CDR1 MDHEN, CDR2 SYDVKM. The germline V and J ends were trimmed by 3 bases and 4 bases, with 18 bases remaining between them. The CDR3 has 17 amino acids. CDR3 bases: TGTGCCAGCAGTTTGAACCCATGGACTACGGGTAATGAAAAACTGTTTTTT. This gives the protein CASSLNPWTTGNEKLFF.

This clone was recorded only once. CDR3 in DNA: TGTGCCAGCAGCTTAAATACCCCCCTATCTGGGGCCAACGTCCTGACTTTC. Protein sequence: CASSLNTPLSGANVLTF. This chain connects TRBV7-9 to TRBJ2-6; no firm D call. The CDR3 contains 17 residues. CDR1 and CDR2 from the germline V gene are SEHNR and FQNEAQ (reference sequence). Trimming took off 2 bases at V and 1 base at J, with 12 bases between the two ends.

The genes are TRBV18 and TRBJ2-7; 9 bases map to TRBD1. The CDR3 runs to 16 residues. The trim removed 2 bases at V and 9 bases at J, leaving 14 bases unmatched. Germline loops: CDR1 KGHSH, CDR2 LQKENI. CDR3 amino acids: CASSPSVGTGSTGQYF. CDR3 nucleotide sequence: TGTGCCAGCTCACCATCTGTTGGGACAGGGTCTACCGGGCAGTACTTC.

Note on this clone: Other DNA sequences in the sample encode the same CDR3. The chain uses TRBV10-3 and TRBJ1-2, with TRBD1 matching 10 bases. Germline CDR1 reads ENHRY; CDR2 reads SYGVKD. J lost 7 bases, V lost 7 bases, and 9 bases had no gene match. This CDR3 is built from 14 residues. CDR3 bases: TGTGCCATCAATCCGGGACAGGGGATACGTGGCTACACCTTC. Amino acid sequence: CAINPGQGIRGYTF.

The chain employs TRBV11-2 and TRBJ2-4; D perhaps matches TRBD1 (6 bases). Trimming removed 4 bases at V and 9 bases at J, with 13 bases between. The CDR3 sequence is 13 residues long. Germline CDR1 SGHAT, CDR2 FQNNGV. CDR3 region: CASSSGHIGIQYF. The CDR3 DNA reads TGTGCCAGCAGCTCGGGACATATAGGCATTCAGTACTTC. Full variable domain (rest looked up from reference TRBV11-2 and TRBJ2-4): EAGVAQSPRYKIIEKRQSVAFWCNPISGHATLYWYQQILGQGPKLLIQFQNNGVVDDSQLPKDRFSAERLKGVDSTLKIQPAKLEDSAVYLCASSSGHIGIQYFGAGTRLSVL.

V usage is TRBV5-8 and J usage is TRBJ1-2, with TRBD1 as a possible D gene (6 bases). Deletions cut 6 bases from V and 7 bases from J, with 19 bases between. The CDR3 has 14 residues. CDR1 is SGHTS and CDR2 is YDEGEE in the germline V gene. CDR3: CASNFLAGALGYTF. The CDR3 DNA follows: TGTGCCAGCAACTTTTTAGCGGGGGCACTTGGCTACACCTTC.

This clone was picked up a small number of times. The rearrangement links TRBV21-1 to TRBJ1-4. TRBV21-1 is shown as a pseudogene. The CDR3 totals 17 residues. The CDR3: CARKWEEGDTTNEKLFF. The CDR3 DNA follows: TGTGCCAGAAAGTGGGAGGAGGGAGACACAACTAATGAAAAACTGTTTTTT.